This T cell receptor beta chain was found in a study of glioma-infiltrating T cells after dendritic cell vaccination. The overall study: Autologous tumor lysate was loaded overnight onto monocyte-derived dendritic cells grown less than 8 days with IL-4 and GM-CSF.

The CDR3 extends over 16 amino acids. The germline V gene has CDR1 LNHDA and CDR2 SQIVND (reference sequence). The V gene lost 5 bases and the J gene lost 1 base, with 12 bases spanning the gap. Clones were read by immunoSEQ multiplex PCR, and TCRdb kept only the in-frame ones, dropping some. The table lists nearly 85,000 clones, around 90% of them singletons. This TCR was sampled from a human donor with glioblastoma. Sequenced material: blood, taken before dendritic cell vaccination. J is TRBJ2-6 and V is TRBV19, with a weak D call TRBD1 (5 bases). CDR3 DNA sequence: TGTGCCAGTAGTCCGGTTAGACAGTCTGGGGCCAACGTCCTGACTTTC. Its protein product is CASSPVRQSGANVLTF.